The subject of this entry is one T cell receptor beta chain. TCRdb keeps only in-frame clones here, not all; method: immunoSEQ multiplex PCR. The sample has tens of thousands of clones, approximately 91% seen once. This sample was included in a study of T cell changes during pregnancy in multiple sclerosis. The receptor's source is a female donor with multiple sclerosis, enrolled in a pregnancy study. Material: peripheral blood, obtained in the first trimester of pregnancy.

In DNA, the CDR3 is TGCGCCAGCAGATCCGGGAGGCAGGCAAAGGATGGCTACACCTTC. As protein: CASRSGRQAKDGYTF. The chain links TRBV5-1 to TRBJ1-2; D unclear. From germline, CDR1 is SGHRS and CDR2 YFSETQ. CDR3 length: 15 amino acids. Trimming cost V 5 bases and J 6 bases, with 20 bases left between them.